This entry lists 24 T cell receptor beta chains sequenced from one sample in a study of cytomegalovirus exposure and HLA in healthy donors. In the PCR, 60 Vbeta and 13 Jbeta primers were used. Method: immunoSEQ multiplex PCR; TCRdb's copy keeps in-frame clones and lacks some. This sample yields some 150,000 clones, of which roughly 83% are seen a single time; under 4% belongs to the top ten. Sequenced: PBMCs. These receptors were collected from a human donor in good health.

The CDR3 DNA is TGTGCCAGCAGCTTATCGGCAGGGATTAATGAAAAACTGTTTTTT. Protein sequence: CASSLSAGINEKLFF. The chain links TRBV7-2 to TRBJ1-4, with a tentative D call TRBD1 (5 bases). The V end lost 2 bases, the J end lost 4 bases, and 11 bases lay between the germline ends. Germline CDR1 is SGHTA and CDR2 is FQGNSA. The CDR3 length is 15 residues.

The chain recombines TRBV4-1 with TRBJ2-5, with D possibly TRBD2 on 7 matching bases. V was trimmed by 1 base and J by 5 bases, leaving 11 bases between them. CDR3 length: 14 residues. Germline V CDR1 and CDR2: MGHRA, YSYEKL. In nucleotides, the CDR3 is TGCGCCAGCAGCCAAGCGGGGAGGGGGGAGACCCAGTACTTC. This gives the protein CASSQAGRGETQYF.

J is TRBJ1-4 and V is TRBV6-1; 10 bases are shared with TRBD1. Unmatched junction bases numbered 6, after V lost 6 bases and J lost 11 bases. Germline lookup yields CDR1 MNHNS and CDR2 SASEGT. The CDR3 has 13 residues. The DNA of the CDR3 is TGTGCCAGCAGGACAGGGGGCTCGTGGAAACTGTTTTTT. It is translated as CASRTGGSWKLFF.

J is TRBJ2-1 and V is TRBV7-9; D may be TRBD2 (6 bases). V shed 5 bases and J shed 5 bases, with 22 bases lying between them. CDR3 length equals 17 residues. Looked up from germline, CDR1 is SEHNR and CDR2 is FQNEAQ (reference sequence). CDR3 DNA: TGTGCCAGCAGCCCGGGTTCGGCGGGGCTTTCGGACAATGAGCAGTTCTTC. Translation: CASSPGSAGLSDNEQFF. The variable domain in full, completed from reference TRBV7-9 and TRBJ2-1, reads DTGVSQNPRHKITKRGQNVTFRCDPISEHNRLYWYRQTLGQGPEFLTYFQNEAQLEKSRLLSDRFSAERPKGSFSTLEIQRTEQGDSAMYLCASSPGSAGLSDNEQFFGPGTRLTVL.

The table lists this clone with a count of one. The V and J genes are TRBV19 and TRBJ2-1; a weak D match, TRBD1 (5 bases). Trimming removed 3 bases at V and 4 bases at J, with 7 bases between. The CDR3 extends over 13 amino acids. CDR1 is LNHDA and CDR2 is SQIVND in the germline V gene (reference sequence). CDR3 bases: TGTGCCAGTAGTATTGACAGTTACAATGAGCAGTTCTTC. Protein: CASSIDSYNEQFF.

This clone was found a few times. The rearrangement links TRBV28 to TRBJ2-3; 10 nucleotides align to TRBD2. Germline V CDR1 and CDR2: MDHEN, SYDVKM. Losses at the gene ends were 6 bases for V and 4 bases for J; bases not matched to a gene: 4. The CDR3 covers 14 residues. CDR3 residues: CASRAGGPPDTQYF. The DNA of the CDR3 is TGTGCCAGCAGAGCGGGAGGGCCCCCAGATACGCAGTATTTT. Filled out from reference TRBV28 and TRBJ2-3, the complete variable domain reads DVKVTQSSRYLVKRTGEKVFLECVQDMDHENMFWYRQDPGLGLRLIYFSYDVKMKEKGDIPEGYSVSREKKERFSLILESASTNQTSMYLCASRAGGPPDTQYFGPGTRLTVL.

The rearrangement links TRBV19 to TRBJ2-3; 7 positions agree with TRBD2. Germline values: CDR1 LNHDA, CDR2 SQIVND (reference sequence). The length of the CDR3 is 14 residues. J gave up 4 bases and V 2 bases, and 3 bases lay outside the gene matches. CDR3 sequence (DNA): TGTGCCAGTAGTATAATGGCGGGAGCAGATACGCAGTATTTT. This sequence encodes CASSIMAGADTQYF.

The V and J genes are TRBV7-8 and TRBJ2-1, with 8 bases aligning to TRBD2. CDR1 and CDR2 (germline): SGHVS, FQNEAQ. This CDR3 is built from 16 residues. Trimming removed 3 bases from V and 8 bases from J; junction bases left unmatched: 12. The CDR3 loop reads CASSFRFGGAGDEQFF. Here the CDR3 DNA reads TGTGCCAGCAGCTTTCGTTTCGGGGGGGCGGGCGATGAGCAGTTCTTC.

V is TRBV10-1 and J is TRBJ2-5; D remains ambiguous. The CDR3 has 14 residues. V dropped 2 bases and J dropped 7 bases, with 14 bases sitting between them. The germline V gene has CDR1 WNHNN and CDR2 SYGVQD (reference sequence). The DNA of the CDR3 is TGCGCCAGCAGTGAGACAATGCTAGTCGGGACCCAGTACTTC. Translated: CASSETMLVGTQYF.

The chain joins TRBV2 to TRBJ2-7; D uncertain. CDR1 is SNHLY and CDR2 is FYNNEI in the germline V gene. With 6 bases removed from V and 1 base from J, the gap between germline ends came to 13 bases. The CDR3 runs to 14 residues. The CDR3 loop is CASSEQRKSYEQYF. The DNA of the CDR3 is TGTGCCAGCAGCGAACAGAGGAAGTCCTACGAGCAGTACTTC.

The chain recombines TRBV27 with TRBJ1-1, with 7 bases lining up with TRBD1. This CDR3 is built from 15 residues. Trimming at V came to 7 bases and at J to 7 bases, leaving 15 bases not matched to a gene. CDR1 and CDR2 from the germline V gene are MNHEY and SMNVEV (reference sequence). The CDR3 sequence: CASTRQRGLGREAFF. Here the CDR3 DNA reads TGTGCCAGCACGCGGCAGAGGGGGCTAGGCCGTGAAGCTTTCTTT.

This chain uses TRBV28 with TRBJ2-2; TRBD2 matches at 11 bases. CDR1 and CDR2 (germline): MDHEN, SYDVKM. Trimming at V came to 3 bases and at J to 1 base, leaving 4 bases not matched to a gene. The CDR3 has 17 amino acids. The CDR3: CASSFPGLAENTGELFF. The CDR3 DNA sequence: TGTGCCAGCAGTTTCCCGGGACTAGCGGAGAACACCGGGGAGCTGTTTTTT.

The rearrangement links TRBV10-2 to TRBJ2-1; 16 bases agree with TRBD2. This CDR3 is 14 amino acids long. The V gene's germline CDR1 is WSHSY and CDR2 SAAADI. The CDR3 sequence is CGTGTSGGANEQFF. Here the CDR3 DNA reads TGCGGAACCGGGACTAGCGGGGGGGCGAATGAGCAGTTCTTC.

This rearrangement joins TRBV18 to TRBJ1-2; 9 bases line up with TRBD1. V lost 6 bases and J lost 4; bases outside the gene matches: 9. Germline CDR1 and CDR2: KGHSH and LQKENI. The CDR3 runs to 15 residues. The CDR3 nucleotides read TGTGCCAGCTCGCCTAGGACAGGGGCGGGCTATGGCTACACCTTC. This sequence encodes CASSPRTGAGYGYTF.

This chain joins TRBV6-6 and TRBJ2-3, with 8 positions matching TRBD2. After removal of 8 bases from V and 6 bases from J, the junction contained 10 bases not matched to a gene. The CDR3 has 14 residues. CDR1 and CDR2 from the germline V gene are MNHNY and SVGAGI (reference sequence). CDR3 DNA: TGTGCCAGCGTTTCGGCGGGAGGCGGGGATACGCAGTATTTT. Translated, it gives CASVSAGGGDTQYF.

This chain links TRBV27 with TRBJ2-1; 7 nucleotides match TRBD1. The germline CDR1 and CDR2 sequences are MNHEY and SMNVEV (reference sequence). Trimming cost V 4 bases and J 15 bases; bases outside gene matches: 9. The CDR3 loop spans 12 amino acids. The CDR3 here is CASSSMDRRLFF. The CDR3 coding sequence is TGTGCCAGCAGTTCGATGGACAGGCGGTTGTTCTTC.

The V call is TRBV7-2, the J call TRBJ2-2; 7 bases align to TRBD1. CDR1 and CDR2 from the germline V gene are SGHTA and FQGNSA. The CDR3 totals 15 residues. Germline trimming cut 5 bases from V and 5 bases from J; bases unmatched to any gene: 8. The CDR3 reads CASSIDRVGTGELFF. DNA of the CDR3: TGTGCCAGCAGCATAGACAGGGTAGGGACCGGGGAGCTGTTTTTT.

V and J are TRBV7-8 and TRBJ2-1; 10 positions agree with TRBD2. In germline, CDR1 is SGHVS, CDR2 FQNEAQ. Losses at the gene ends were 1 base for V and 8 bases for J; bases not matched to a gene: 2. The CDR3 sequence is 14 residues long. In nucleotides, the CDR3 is TGTGCCAGCAGCTTAGGGCTAGCGGGAGATGAGCAGTTCTTC. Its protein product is CASSLGLAGDEQFF.

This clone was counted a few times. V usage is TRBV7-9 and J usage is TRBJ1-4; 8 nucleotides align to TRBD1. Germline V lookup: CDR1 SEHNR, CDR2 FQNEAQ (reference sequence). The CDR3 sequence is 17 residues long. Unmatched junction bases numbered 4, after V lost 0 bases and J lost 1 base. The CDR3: CASSLAQGAGTNEKLFF. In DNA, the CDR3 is TGTGCCAGCAGCTTAGCGCAGGGGGCTGGAACTAATGAAAAACTGTTTTTT.

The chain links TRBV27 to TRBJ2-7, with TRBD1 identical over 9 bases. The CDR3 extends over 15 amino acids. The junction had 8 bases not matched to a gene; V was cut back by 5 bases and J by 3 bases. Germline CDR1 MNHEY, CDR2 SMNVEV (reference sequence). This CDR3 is CASSLKGQGYYEQYF. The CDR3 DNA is TGTGCCAGCAGTCTAAAAGGACAGGGGTACTACGAGCAGTACTTC.

CDR3 protein: CASSLGRDTEAFF. The CDR3 DNA follows: TGTGCCAGCAGCTTAGGGCGGGACACTGAAGCTTTCTTT. The chain has TRBV13 and TRBJ1-1; D not resolved. Germline V gene sequence: CDR1 PRHDT, CDR2 FYEKMQ (reference sequence). The CDR3 sequence is 13 residues long. V lost 0 bases and J lost 3, with 5 bases in between. The whole variable domain, filled in from reference TRBV13 and TRBJ1-1, reads AAGVIQSPRHLIKEKRETATLKCYPIPRHDTVYWYQQGPGQDPQFLISFYEKMQSDKGSIPDRFSAQQFSDYHSELNMSSLELGDSALYFCASSLGRDTEAFFGQGTRLTVV.

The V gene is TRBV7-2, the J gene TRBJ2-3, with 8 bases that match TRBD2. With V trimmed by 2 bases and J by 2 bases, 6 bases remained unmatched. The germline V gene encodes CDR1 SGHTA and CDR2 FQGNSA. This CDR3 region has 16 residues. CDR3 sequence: CASSLTSGGFTDTQYF. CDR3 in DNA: TGTGCCAGCAGCTTAACGAGCGGGGGATTCACAGATACGCAGTATTTT.

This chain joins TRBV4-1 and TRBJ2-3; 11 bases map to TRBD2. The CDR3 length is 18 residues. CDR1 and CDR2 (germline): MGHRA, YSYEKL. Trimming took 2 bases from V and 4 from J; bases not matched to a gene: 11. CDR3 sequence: CASSQLPSLAGGSDTQYF. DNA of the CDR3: TGCGCCAGCAGCCAATTACCGAGCCTAGCGGGAGGATCAGATACGCAGTATTTT.

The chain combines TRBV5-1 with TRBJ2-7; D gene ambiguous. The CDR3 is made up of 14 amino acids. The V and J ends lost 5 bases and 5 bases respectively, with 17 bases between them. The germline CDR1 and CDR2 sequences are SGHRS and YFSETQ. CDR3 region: CASSTRGEVHEQYF. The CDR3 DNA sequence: TGCGCCAGCAGTACCCGTGGAGAGGTCCACGAGCAGTACTTC.